The present entry profiles one T cell receptor beta chain with its context. The antigen is unknown. Sequenced by immunoSEQ multiplex PCR; TCRdb stores in-frame clones only, minus some. The sample holds 130,000 to 150,000 clones; roughly 89% are singletons and the top ten take roughly 1.8%. CDR3 length: 18 amino acids. In germline, CDR1 is SGHRS, CDR2 YFSETQ. V lost 2 bases, J lost 0 bases, and 9 bases stayed unmatched. The data stem from a study of T cell responses to AZD1222 COVID-19 vaccine. Study-level points and caveats: Sampling that yielded the repertoires occurred only after the peak T cell response.

The gene calls are TRBV5-1 and TRBJ1-4, with 8 bases that match TRBD1. The sequence derives from an adult who received the AZD1222 COVID-19 vaccine. Sample: peripheral blood, taken 28 days after the second AZD1222 dose. The CDR3 is CASSFARTGSATNEKLFF. Written as DNA, the CDR3 is TGCGCCAGCAGCTTCGCGAGGACAGGGAGTGCAACTAATGAAAAACTGTTTTTT.